The 21 T cell receptor beta chains presented below share a single source sample, sequenced in a study of post-analysis software for immune sequencing data. Regarding the study as a whole: The study found TRBV5-6, TRBV5-1 and TRBV20-1 among about five TRBV segments more frequent in patients than controls.

Their antigens remain unidentified. cDNA libraries of TCR beta carried unique molecular identifiers. TCRdb reprocessed the PCR reads via MiXCR and lists one record per CDR3 protein. The sample has about 540,000 distinct CDR3 sequences; around 34% are singletons. Sequenced material: blood. These receptors were collected from a girl aged 2-17 years with multiple sclerosis.

This clonotype was detected a few times. The CDR3 reads CASSLRNGGSQETQYF. As DNA, the CDR3 is TGCGCCAGCAGCTTGAGGAACGGGGGGAGCCAAGAGACCCAGTACTTC. The chain is built from TRBV5-1 and TRBJ2-5; TRBD2 aligns across 7 bases. CDR1 and CDR2 from the germline V gene are SGHRS and YFSETQ. The length of the CDR3 is 16 residues. V lost 1 base and J lost 1; bases outside the gene matches: 7.

This clonotype showed up just a few times. J is TRBJ2-5 and V is TRBV6-1; tentatively, D is TRBD2 (6 bases). V was pared by 7 bases and J by 4 bases, with 22 bases between. The CDR3 is 16 amino acids. Germline CDR1 reads MNHNS; CDR2 reads SASEGT. The CDR3 reads CASISLDRGKGETQYF. The CDR3 DNA follows: TGTGCCAGCATTTCTCTCGACCGGGGGAAAGGAGAGACCCAGTACTTC.

The V call is TRBV5-1, the J call TRBJ2-3, with D unresolved. V lost 1 base, J lost 9 bases, and 15 bases lay in between. Germline CDR1 is SGHRS and CDR2 is YFSETQ. The CDR3 is 14 residues long. The CDR3 sequence is CASSLSADPKTQYF. The CDR3 DNA is TGCGCCAGCAGCTTGTCTGCGGATCCCAAGACGCAGTATTTT. Supplemented by reference TRBV5-1 and TRBJ2-3, the full variable domain reads KAGVTQTPRYLIKTRGQQVTLSCSPISGHRSVSWYQQTPGQGLQFLFEYFSETQRNKGNFPGRFSGRQFSNSRSEMNVSTLELGDSALYLCASSLSADPKTQYFGPGTRLTVL.

The chain joins TRBV7-9 to TRBJ1-1; maybe TRBD1 (6 bases). Germline values: CDR1 SEHNR, CDR2 FQNEAQ (reference sequence). The length of the CDR3 is 14 residues. Between the trimmed V and J ends, which lost 6 bases and 4 bases, there was a span of 15 bases. This chain's CDR3 is CASSYLGGGTEAFF. CDR3 DNA: TGTGCCAGCAGTTACCTTGGAGGGGGCACTGAAGCTTTCTTT.

This chain's CDR3 is CVTEGGMFRDEQFF. CDR3 DNA: TGTGTCACCGAGGGGGGGATGTTCAGGGATGAGCAGTTCTTC. The V and J genes are TRBV5-8 and TRBJ2-1; tentatively, D is TRBD2 (7 bases). This CDR3 has 14 residues. Germline V CDR1 and CDR2: SGHTS, YDEGEE.

Of note for this clonotype: Possible read error: a much larger clone is one base away. CDR3 nucleotides: TGCAGTGCTGGGTGGGACCGAGATCGGCCCCAGCATTTT. As protein: CSAGWDRDRPQHF. The chain is built from TRBV20-1 and TRBJ1-5; D may be TRBD1 (5 bases). V was cut by 5 bases and J by 9 bases, with 17 bases left in between. This CDR3 region has 13 residues. CDR1 and CDR2 (germline): DFQATT, SNEGSKA (reference sequence).

The chain uses TRBV20-1 and TRBJ1-2; weak D call: TRBD1 (5 bases). The germline V and J ends were trimmed by 0 bases and 3 bases, with 14 bases remaining between them. This CDR3 region has 15 residues. Germline lookup yields CDR1 DFQATT and CDR2 SNEGSKA (reference sequence). The CDR3 sequence is CSARDLAREHYGYTF. The CDR3 nucleotides read TGCAGTGCTAGAGATCTAGCCAGGGAACACTATGGCTACACCTTC.

This clonotype was seen a handful of times. The chain carries TRBV6-1 and TRBJ1-5; possibly TRBD1 for D (6 bases). The CDR3 has 15 residues. With 1 base removed from V and 7 bases from J, the gap between germline ends came to 14 bases. The V gene's germline CDR1 is MNHNS and CDR2 SASEGT. The CDR3 is CASSEEFEGGQPQHF. In DNA, the CDR3 is TGTGCCAGCAGTGAAGAATTCGAGGGGGGGCAGCCCCAGCATTTT.

This clonotype was counted only a few times. This chain connects TRBV20-1 to TRBJ2-3, with D perhaps matching TRBD2 (6 bases). Germline V gene sequence: CDR1 DFQATT, CDR2 SNEGSKA (reference sequence). CDR3 length: 15 amino acids. Trimming stripped 3 bases from V and 0 bases from J, with 13 bases between. CDR3 sequence (DNA): TGCAGTGCTAGGGTCCGGGGGTCGAGCACAGATACGCAGTATTTT. Translated, it gives CSARVRGSSTDTQYF.

About this clonotype itself: Compared with germline, one end of the junction differs, possibly owing to a read error. The gene calls are TRBV4-1 and TRBJ1-5, with no clear D. Germline V gene data show CDR1 as MGHRA and CDR2 as YSYEKL. The CDR3 sequence is 18 residues long. CDR3 sequence: CVSSQETSPTRWNQPQHF. DNA of the CDR3: TGCGTCAGCAGCCAAGAGACCTCCCCGACAAGGTGGAATCAGCCCCAGCATTTT.

This clonotype was picked up many times. The chain carries TRBV29-1 and TRBJ2-7, with 9 bases that match TRBD1. There are 15 residues in the CDR3. Looked up from germline, CDR1 is SQVTM and CDR2 is ANQGSEA. With V trimmed by 3 bases and J by 1 base, 7 bases remained unmatched. The CDR3 protein is CSVELWDRESYEQYF. CDR3 in DNA: TGCAGCGTTGAGTTATGGGACAGGGAGTCCTACGAGCAGTACTTC.

The chain is built from TRBV6-1 and TRBJ1-5; TRBD1 might be the D (5 bases). The CDR3 runs 14 residues. CDR1 MNHNS and CDR2 SASEGT come from the germline V gene. V was trimmed by 2 bases and J by 5 bases, leaving 10 bases between them. The chain's CDR3 is CASSEQQVDQPQHF. The CDR3, as DNA: TGTGCCAGCAGTGAACAACAGGTAGATCAGCCCCAGCATTTT.

As regards this clonotype: The junction departs from the called germline gene at one end, perhaps through a read error. This rearrangement joins TRBV24-1 to TRBJ2-1; 8 nucleotides agree with TRBD1. CDR3 length: 16 residues. Germline V gives CDR1 KGHDR, CDR2 SFDVKD. The CDR3 is CAASDRTGGPIDEQFF. DNA of the CDR3: TGTGCCGCCAGTGACCGAACAGGGGGACCCATCGATGAGCAGTTCTTC.

This clonotype was picked up a small number of times. The J gene is TRBJ2-7, the V gene TRBV9; no clear D gene. CDR1 and CDR2 from the germline V gene are SGDLS and YYNGEE. CDR3 length: 14 residues. V gave up 3 bases and J gave up 2 bases, with 12 bases separating them. The CDR3: CASSAVTYPYEQYF. For the CDR3, the DNA is TGTGCCAGCAGCGCTGTGACGTACCCCTACGAGCAGTACTTC.

In its sample, this clonotype was seen a few times. The V gene is TRBV15, the J gene TRBJ2-5, with 7 bases fitting TRBD2. CDR3 length equals 14 residues. V gave up 4 bases and J gave up 5 bases; unmatched junction bases: 7. The germline CDR1 and CDR2 sequences are LNHNV and YYDKDF (reference sequence). The CDR3 loop reads CATSTSGRGETQYF. CDR3 nucleotide sequence: TGTGCCACCAGCACTAGCGGACGTGGGGAGACCCAGTACTTC.

The genes are TRBV10-2 and TRBJ2-1; TRBD2 matches 9 bases. The ends lost 0 bases at V and 8 bases at J; junction bases unmatched: 5. From germline, CDR1 is WSHSY and CDR2 SAAADI. The CDR3 contains 15 residues. Here the CDR3 reads CASSESTRGGDEQFF. DNA of the CDR3: TGCGCCAGCAGTGAGTCGACTCGCGGGGGGGATGAGCAGTTCTTC.

On this clonotype: Its ends do not fully match the called genes, so a read error is possible. The rearrangement uses TRBV7-2 and TRBJ2-1; 11 bases agree with TRBD2. The CDR3 contains 15 residues. Germline CDR1 is SGHTA and CDR2 is FQGNSA. Here the CDR3 reads CAGSPRLAGYMVQFF. The CDR3, as DNA: TGTGCCGGCAGCCCTCGACTAGCGGGGTACATGGTGCAGTTCTTC.

The rearrangement uses TRBV20-1 and TRBJ2-7; 10 nucleotides match TRBD2. Germline V gives CDR1 DFQATT, CDR2 SNEGSKA (reference sequence). The CDR3 is 14 residues long. The chain's CDR3 is CSLVTSGVVYEQYF. DNA of the CDR3: TGCAGCCTCGTTACTAGCGGGGTGGTCTACGAGCAGTACTTC.

This rearrangement joins TRBV3-1 to TRBJ2-1; D not resolved. Matching the DNA end better, TRBJ2-7 makes the J call doubtful. This CDR3 has 14 residues. CDR1 and CDR2 from the germline V gene are LGHDT and YNNKEL (reference sequence). This CDR3 is CASSPRIGYNEQYF. The DNA for the CDR3 is TGTGCCAGCAGCCCCCGCATAGGGTACAATGAGCAGTACTTC.

CDR3 coding DNA: TGTGCCAGCAGCCAACTGGGGGACAGGCGTAACTATGGCTACACCTTC. As protein: CASSQLGDRRNYGYTF. The V and J genes are TRBV7-3 and TRBJ1-2, with 8 bases aligning to TRBD1. Trimming at V came to 5 bases and at J to 1 base, leaving 9 bases not matched to a gene. Germline CDR1 is SGHTA and CDR2 is FQGTGA. CDR3 length: 16 amino acids.

The rearrangement links TRBV27 to TRBJ1-2; 9 nucleotides align to TRBD1. CDR1 is MNHEY and CDR2 is SMNVEV in the germline V gene (reference sequence). V dropped 6 bases and J dropped 6; count of bases not matched to a gene: 8. The CDR3 loop spans 14 amino acids. CDR3 nucleotides: TGTGCCAGCAGGTCGGGACAGGGTGGGGATGGCTACACCTTC. Translated: CASRSGQGGDGYTF.